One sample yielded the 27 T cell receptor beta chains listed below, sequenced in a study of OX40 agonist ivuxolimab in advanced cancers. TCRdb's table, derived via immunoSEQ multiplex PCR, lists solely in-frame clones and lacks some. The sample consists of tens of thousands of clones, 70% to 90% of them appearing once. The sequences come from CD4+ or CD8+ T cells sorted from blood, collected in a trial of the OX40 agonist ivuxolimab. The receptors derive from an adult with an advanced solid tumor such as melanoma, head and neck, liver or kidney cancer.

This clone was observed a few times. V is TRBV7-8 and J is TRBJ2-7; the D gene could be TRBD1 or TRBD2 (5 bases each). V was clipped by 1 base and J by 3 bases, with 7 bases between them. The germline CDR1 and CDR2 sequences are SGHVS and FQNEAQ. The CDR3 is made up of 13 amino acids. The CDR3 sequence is CASSLVGVYEQYF. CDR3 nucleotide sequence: TGTGCCAGCAGCTTAGTGGGGGTCTACGAGCAGTACTTC.

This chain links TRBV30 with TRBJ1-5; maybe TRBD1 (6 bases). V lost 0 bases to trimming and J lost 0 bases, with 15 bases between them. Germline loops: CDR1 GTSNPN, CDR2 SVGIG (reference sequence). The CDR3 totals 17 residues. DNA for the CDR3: TGTGCCTGGAGTGTGAGGGGGACCACGTATAGCAATCAGCCCCAGCATTTT. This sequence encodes CAWSVRGTTYSNQPQHF. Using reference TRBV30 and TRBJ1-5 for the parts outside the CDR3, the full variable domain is SQTIHQWPATLVQPVGSPLSLECTVEGTSNPNLYWYRQAAGRGLQLLFYSVGIGQISSEVPQNLSASRPQDRQFILSSKKLLLSDSGFYLCAWSVRGTTYSNQPQHFGDGTRLSIL.

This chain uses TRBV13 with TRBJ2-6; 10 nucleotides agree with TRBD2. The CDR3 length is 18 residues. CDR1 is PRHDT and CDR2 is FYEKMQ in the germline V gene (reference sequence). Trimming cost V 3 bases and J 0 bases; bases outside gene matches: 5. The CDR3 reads CASSFSSGGLSGANVLTF. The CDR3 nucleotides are TGTGCCAGCAGCTTTTCTAGCGGGGGTCTCTCTGGGGCCAACGTCCTGACTTTC.

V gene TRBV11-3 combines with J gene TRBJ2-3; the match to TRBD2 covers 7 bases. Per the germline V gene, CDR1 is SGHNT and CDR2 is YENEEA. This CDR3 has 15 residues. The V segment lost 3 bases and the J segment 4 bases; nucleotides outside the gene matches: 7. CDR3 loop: CASSLTGTTADTQYF. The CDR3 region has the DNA TGTGCCAGCAGCTTGACCGGGACTACTGCAGATACGCAGTATTTT. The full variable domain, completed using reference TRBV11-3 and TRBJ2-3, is EAGVVQSPRYKIIEKKQPVAFWCNPISGHNTLYWYLQNLGQGPELLIRYENEEAVDDSQLPKDRFSAERLKGVDSTLKIQPAELGDSAVYLCASSLTGTTADTQYFGPGTRLTVL.

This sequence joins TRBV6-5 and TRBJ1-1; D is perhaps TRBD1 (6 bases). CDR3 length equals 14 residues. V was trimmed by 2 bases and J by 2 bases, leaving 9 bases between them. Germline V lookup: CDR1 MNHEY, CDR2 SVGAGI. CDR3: CASSYGGSNTEAFF. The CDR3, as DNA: TGTGCCAGCAGTTACGGGGGCAGCAACACTGAAGCTTTCTTT.

The DNA of the CDR3 is TGTGCCAGCAGTCGACCACAGAGCTCCTACGAGCAGTACTTC. This translates into CASSRPQSSYEQYF. The genes are TRBV6-5 and TRBJ2-7; no definite D call. This CDR3 has 14 residues. CDR1 MNHEY and CDR2 SVGAGI come from the germline V gene. The V end lost 5 bases, the J end lost 0 bases, and 11 bases lay between the germline ends.

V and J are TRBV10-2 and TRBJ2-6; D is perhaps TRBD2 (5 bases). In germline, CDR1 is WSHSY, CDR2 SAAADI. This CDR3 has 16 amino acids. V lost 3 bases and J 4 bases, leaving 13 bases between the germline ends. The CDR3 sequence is CASSEGRGTGANVLTF. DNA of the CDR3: TGCGCCAGCAGTGAAGGTCGGGGTACAGGGGCCAACGTCCTGACTTTC.

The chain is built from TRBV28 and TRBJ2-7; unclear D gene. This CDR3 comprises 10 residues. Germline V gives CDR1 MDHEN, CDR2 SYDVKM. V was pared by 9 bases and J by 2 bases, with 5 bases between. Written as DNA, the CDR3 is TGTGCCAGTTCTGCCTACGAGCAGTACTTC. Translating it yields CASSAYEQYF.

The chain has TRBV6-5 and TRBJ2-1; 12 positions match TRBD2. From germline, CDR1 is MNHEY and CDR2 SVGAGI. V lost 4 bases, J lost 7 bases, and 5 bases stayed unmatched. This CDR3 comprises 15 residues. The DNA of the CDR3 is TGTGCCAGCAGTTGGGGACTAGCGGGTGGGAATGAGCAGTTCTTC. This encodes CASSWGLAGGNEQFF.

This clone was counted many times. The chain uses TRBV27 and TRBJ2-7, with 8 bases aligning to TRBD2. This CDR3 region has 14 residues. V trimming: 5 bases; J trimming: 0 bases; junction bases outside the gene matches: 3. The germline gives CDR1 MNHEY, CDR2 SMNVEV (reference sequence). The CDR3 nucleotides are TGTGCCAGCAGTCTTAGCGGGGTCTCCTACGAGCAGTACTTC. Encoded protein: CASSLSGVSYEQYF.

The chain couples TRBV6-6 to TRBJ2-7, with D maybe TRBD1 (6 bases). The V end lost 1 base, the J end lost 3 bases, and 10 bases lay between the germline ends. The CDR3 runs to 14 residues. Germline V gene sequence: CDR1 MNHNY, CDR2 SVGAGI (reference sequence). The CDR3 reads CASSYFGQLYEQYF. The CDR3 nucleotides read TGTGCCAGCAGTTACTTTGGACAGCTCTACGAGCAGTACTTC.

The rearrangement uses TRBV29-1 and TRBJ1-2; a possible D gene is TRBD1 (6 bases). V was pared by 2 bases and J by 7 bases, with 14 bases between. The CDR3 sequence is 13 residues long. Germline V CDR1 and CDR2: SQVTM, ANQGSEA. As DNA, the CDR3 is TGCAGCGTTGAAAACCCAGGGGAACTTGGCTACACCTTC. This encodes CSVENPGELGYTF.

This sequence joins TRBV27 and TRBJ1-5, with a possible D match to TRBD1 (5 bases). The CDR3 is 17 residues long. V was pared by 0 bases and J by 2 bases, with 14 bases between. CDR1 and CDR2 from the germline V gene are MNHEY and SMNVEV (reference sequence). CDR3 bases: TGTGCCAGCAGTTTATCGACGGGGCCTTGGGGCAATCAGCCCCAGCATTTT. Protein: CASSLSTGPWGNQPQHF.

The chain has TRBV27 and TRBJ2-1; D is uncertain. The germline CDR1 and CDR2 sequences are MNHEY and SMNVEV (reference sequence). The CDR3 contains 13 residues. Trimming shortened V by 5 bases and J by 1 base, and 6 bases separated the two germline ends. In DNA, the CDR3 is TGTGCCAGCAGTCCCCCGTCCTACAATGAGCAGTTCTTC. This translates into CASSPPSYNEQFF.

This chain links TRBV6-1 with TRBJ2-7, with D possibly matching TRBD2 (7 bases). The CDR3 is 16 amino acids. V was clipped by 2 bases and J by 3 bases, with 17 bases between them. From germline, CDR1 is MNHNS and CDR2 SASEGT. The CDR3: CASSEKAEGGGYEQYF. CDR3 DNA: TGTGCCAGCAGTGAAAAAGCGGAGGGAGGGGGCTACGAGCAGTACTTC.

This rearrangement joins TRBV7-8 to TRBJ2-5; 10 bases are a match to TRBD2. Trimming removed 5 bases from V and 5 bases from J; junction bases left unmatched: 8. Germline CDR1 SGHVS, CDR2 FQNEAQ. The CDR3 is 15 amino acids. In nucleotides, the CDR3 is TGTGCCAGCAGCCTACGTCGTAGCGGGGGGGAGACCCAGTACTTC. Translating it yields CASSLRRSGGETQYF.

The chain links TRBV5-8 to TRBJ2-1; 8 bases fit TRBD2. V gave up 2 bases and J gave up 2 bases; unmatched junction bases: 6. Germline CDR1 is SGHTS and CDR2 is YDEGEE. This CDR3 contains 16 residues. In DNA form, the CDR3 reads TGTGCCAGCAGCTTTCAAGCGGGAGCAACCTACAATGAGCAGTTCTTC. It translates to CASSFQAGATYNEQFF.

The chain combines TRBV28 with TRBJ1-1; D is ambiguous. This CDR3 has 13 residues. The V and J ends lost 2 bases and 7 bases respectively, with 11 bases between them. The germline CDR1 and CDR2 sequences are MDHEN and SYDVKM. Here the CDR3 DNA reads TGTGCCAGCAGTTTAGGGGTGAACGGTGAAGCTTTCTTT. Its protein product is CASSLGVNGEAFF.

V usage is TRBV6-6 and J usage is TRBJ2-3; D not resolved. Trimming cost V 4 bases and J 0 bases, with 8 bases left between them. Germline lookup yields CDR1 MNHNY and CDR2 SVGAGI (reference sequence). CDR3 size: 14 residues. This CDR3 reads CASSLVGSTDTQYF. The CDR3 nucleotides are TGTGCCAGCAGTTTGGTCGGAAGCACAGATACGCAGTATTTT.

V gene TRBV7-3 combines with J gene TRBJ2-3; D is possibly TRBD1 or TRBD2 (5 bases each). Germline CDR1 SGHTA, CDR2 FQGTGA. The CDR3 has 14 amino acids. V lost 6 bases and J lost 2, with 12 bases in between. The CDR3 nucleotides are TGTGCCAGCAGGTGGGGACCAACCACAGATACGCAGTATTTT. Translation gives CASRWGPTTDTQYF.

CDR3 coding DNA: TGTGCCAGCAGCCGGGTCGGGACAGGGGGCACAGATACGCAGTATTTT. Its protein is CASSRVGTGGTDTQYF. V usage is TRBV14 and J usage is TRBJ2-3, with 10 bases aligning to TRBD1. CDR3 length equals 16 residues. V gave up 4 bases and J gave up 1 base; unmatched junction bases: 5. Germline V CDR1 and CDR2: SGHDN, FVKESK.

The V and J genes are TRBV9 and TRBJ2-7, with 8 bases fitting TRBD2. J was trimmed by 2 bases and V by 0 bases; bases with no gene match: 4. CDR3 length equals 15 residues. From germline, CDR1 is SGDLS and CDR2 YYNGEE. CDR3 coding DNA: TGTGCCAGCAGCGTAGGGCGGGAGGCCGCCTACGAGCAGTACTTC. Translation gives CASSVGREAAYEQYF.

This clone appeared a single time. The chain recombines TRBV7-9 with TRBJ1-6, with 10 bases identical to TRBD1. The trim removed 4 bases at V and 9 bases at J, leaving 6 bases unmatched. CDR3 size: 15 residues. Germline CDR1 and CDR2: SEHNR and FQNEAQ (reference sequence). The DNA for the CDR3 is TGTGCCAGCAGCTCTTTGACAGGGGGCGGTTCACCCCTCCACTTT. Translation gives CASSSLTGGGSPLHF.

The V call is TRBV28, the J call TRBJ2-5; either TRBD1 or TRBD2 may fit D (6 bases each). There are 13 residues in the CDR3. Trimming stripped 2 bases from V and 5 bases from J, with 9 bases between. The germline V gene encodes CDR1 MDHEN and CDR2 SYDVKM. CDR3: CASSLRGAETQYF. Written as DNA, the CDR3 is TGTGCCAGCAGTTTAAGGGGGGCTGAGACCCAGTACTTC.

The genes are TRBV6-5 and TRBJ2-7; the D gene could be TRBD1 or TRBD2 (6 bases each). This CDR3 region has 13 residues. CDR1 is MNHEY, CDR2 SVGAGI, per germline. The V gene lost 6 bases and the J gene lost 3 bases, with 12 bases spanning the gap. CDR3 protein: CASRQGGGYEQYF. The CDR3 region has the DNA TGTGCCAGCAGACAGGGAGGAGGCTACGAGCAGTACTTC.

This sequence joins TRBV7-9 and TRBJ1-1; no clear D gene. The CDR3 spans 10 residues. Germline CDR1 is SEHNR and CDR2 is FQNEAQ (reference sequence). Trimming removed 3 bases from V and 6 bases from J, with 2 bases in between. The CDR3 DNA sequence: TGTGCCAGCAGCTTCGCTGAAGCTTTCTTT. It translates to CASSFAEAFF.

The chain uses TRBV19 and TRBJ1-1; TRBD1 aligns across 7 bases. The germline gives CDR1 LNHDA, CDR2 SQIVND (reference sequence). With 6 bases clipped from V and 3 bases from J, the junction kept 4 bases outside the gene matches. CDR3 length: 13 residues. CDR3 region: CASSGQVDTEAFF. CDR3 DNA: TGTGCCAGTAGCGGACAGGTGGACACTGAAGCTTTCTTT.